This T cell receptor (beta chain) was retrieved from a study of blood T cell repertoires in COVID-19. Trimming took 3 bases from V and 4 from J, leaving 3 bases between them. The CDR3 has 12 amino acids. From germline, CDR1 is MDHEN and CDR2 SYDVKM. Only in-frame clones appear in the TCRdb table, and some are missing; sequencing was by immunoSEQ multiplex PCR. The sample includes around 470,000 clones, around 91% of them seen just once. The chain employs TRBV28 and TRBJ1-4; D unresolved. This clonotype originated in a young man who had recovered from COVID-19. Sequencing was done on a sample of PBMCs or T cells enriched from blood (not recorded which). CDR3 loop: CASSLYNEKLFF. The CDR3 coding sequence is TGTGCCAGCAGTTTGTATAATGAAAAACTGTTTTTT. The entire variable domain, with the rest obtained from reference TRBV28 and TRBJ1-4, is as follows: DVKVTQSSRYLVKRTGEKVFLECVQDMDHENMFWYRQDPGLGLRLIYFSYDVKMKEKGDIPEGYSVSREKKERFSLILESASTNQTSMYLCASSLYNEKLFFGSGTQLSVL.